The clone carrying this T cell receptor (beta chain) was observed a few times. The target antigen is unknown. TCRdb independently ran MiXCR on the 5' RACE reads; one entry per CDR3 protein. The sample has 500,000 to 650,000 distinct CDR3 sequences; roughly 12% are singletons. The sample originates from a study of T cells after yellow fever vaccination. Study-wide points: Most primary-vaccination clones recurred post-booster (approximately 96% CD4, about 87% CD8).

Deletions cut 0 bases from V and 6 bases from J, with 10 bases between. Germline V gene data show CDR1 as SGHRS and CDR2 as YFSETQ. The CDR3 has 13 residues. The receptor was isolated from a man aged 25 to 40 who received the YFV17D yellow fever vaccine. The chain carries TRBV5-1 and TRBJ2-7; D perhaps matches TRBD1 (6 bases). This sample comprised PBMCs, obtained on the day of the yellow fever booster vaccination. CDR3 DNA: TGCGCCAGCAGCTTGGACAGGGCGGGCGAGCAGTACTTC. Residues: CASSLDRAGEQYF.